This T cell receptor (beta chain) was sequenced during a study of cytomegalovirus exposure and HLA in healthy donors. In the study overall: There were nearly 120 million unique TCR beta sequences, drawn from about 190 million T cells, in an earlier analysis.

Turning to this clone: Its specificity is not known.

Healthy bone marrow donors supplied every sample. CDR3 length equals 15 residues. Between the trimmed V and J ends, which lost 6 bases and 0 bases, there was a span of 12 bases. Germline CDR1 and CDR2: SGHRS and YFSETQ. The study, taken as a whole, reports: Sequencing likely caused a cluster of highly shared sequence variants.

PCR involved 60 Vbeta and 13 Jbeta primers. Sequencing used immunoSEQ multiplex PCR; TCRdb keeps in-frame clones, though not all of them. The sample includes 60,000 to 85,000 clones, over 60% seen only once; the top ten take 12%. This chain joins TRBV5-1 and TRBJ1-4; D is possibly TRBD1 (6 bases). This sequence was found in a male donor in good health and CMV-seropositive. The source material was PBMCs. In nucleotides, the CDR3 is TGCGCCAGCACGTTACAGGGAACAACTAATGAAAAACTGTTTTTT. This translates into CASTLQGTTNEKLFF.